The rows below give T cell receptor beta chains drawn from one sample of a study of cytomegalovirus exposure and HLA in healthy donors. Assay: immunoSEQ multiplex PCR; the TCRdb copy retains only in-frame clones and omits some. In the table there are approximately 200,000 clones, around 88% of which are singletons. The sample taken for sequencing was PBMCs. These receptors all come from a woman aged 18-29 years in good health and CMV-seronegative. CDR3s include the opening cysteine and the closing phenylalanine or tryptophan. D genes are given only for firm matches. Where a row states a size, it is once, few, many or the class of an expanded clone; other rows omit it.

V,size,D,J,DNA,CDR3
TRBV28,NA,NA,TRBJ2-2,TGTGCCAGCAGTTATCGACAGGTCCACACCGGGGAGCTGTTTTTT,CASSYRQVHTGELFF
TRBV2,NA,TRBD2,TRBJ2-7,TGTGCCAGCAGTCCTCTATTAGCGGGGGGGTCCTACGAGCAGTACTTC,CASSPLLAGGSYEQYF
TRBV6-1,NA,NA,TRBJ1-2,TGTGCCAGCAGTGAAGAGTGGGAGGGCTACACCTTC,CASSEEWEGYTF
TRBV28,once,TRBD1,TRBJ2-4,TGTGCCAGCGGCGGGGCGCAGGGGGCTTACAAAAACATTCAGTACTTC,CASGGAQGAYKNIQYF
TRBV9,NA,NA,TRBJ1-1,TGTGCCAGCAGCATAGGACAGAACACTGAAGCTTTCTTT,CASSIGQNTEAFF
TRBV5-1,NA,TRBD1,TRBJ1-2,TGCGCCAGCAGCCCAGGAGACAGGGAAGGGTATGGCTACACCTTC,CASSPGDREGYGYTF
TRBV9,NA,NA,TRBJ1-2,TGTGCCAGCAGCGCAGCAGGGGTGGTGCCTCGCGGCTACACCTTC,CASSAAGVVPRGYTF
TRBV27,NA,TRBD2,TRBJ2-1,TGTGCCAGCAGTTTATTACTAGCGGGAAATGAGCAGTTCTTC,CASSLLLAGNEQFF
TRBV27,NA,TRBD2,TRBJ2-3,TGTGCCAGCAGTATACTAGCGGGAGGAAAGGATACGCAGTATTTT,CASSILAGGKDTQYF
TRBV30,NA,TRBD2,TRBJ2-1,TGTGCCTGGATTCGATGGGGCGGGAGAATTGCGAATGAGCAGTTCTTC,CAWIRWGGRIANEQFF